This is a list of T cell receptor beta chains from one sample in a study of shared clonotypes between healthy human individuals. TCRdb's copy holds only in-frame clones and misses some; the assay was immunoSEQ multiplex PCR. The sample consists of millions of clones, about 95% of them appearing once. Sequences were obtained from naive CD8+ T cells sorted from blood. The receptors were gathered from a young man in good health. Each CDR3 is given with its conserved first and last residue. The D gene is left open where the match is weak. Some rows mark clone size as missing; the rest say once, few, many or name a class of expanded clone.

>NA|TRBD1|TRBJ1-2|TRBV9|13
TGTGCCAGCAGTGGGACAGGGAAATATGGCTACACCTTC
CASSGTGKYGYTF
>NA|NA|TRBJ1-1|TRBV6-5|16
TGTGCCAGCAGTTACTCGAGTTACCGACAGGTCTCTGAAGCTTTCTTT
CASSYSSYRQVSEAFF
>NA|TRBD2|TRBJ2-3|TRBV5-4|15
TGTGCCAGCAGCCCTGATAGCGGGGGCACAGATACGCAGTATTTT
CASSPDSGGTDTQYF
>NA|NA|TRBJ1-4|TRBV2|15
TGTGCCAGCAGTGAAGGGAGGGACGTAGACGAAAAACTGTTTTTT
CASSEGRDVDEKLFF
>NA|TRBD1|TRBJ2-7|TRBV5-8|15
TGTGCCAGCAGCCAACTCAGGGGGCGCTTGGTCGAGCAGTACTTC
CASSQLRGRLVEQYF
>NA|NA|TRBJ2-1|TRBV4-1|15
TGCGCCAGCAGCCTAGGTCCCCACGGGGATAGTGAGCAGTTCTTC
CASSLGPHGDSEQFF
>NA|NA|TRBJ2-3|TRBV4-1|12
TGCGCCAGCAGCCAAGATCTGGATACGCAGTATTTT
CASSQDLDTQYF
>NA|NA|TRBJ1-2|TRBV7-9|16
TGTGCCAGCAGCTTAGCGCTCGGGGATGGAAGCTATGGCTACACCTTC
CASSLALGDGSYGYTF
>NA|NA|TRBJ1-4|TRBV28|19
TGTGCCAGCAGTTTTCCTACTATTTTATCAACTTCGACTAATGAAAAACTGTTTTTT
CASSFPTILSTSTNEKLFF
>NA|NA|TRBJ2-5|TRBV6-5|13
TGTGCCAGCAGTTACGGTAGCAGCGAGACCCAGTACTTC
CASSYGSSETQYF
>NA|TRBD2|TRBJ2-3|TRBV4-1|16
TGCGCCAGCAGCCAACTAGCGGGGGGGACCACAGATACGCAGTATTTT
CASSQLAGGTTDTQYF
>NA|TRBD2|TRBJ2-2|TRBV5-1|15
TGCGCCAGCAGCCCCCGGGGGGGCGACACCGGGGAGCTGTTTTTT
CASSPRGGDTGELFF
>NA|NA|TRBJ1-2|TRBV27|14
TGTGCCAGCAGTTGGGACCGAGGAAACTATGGCTACACCTTC
CASSWDRGNYGYTF
>NA|TRBD2|TRBJ2-7|TRBV11-2|15
TGTGCCAGCAGCTTAGGTGGTAGCGGGGCCTACGAGCAGTACTTC
CASSLGGSGAYEQYF
>NA|NA|TRBJ2-7|TRBV6-5|13
TGTGCCAGCAGTTACTCGGCTTTTTACGAGCAGTACTTC
CASSYSAFYEQYF
>NA|NA|TRBJ1-5|TRBV19|14
TGTGCCAGTACCTGGGGGACGGACAATCAGCCCCAGCATTTT
CASTWGTDNQPQHF
>once|NA|TRBJ1-3|TRBV6-1|14
TGTGCCAGCAGTGATTTGCGCTCTGGAAACACCATATATTTT
CASSDLRSGNTIYF
>NA|NA|TRBJ1-2|TRBV7-9|15
TGTGCCAGCAGCCCAAGCCCAGGATACCTCGATGGCTACACCTTC
CASSPSPGYLDGYTF
>NA|TRBD2|TRBJ2-2|TRBV10-3|18
TGTGCCATCAGTGAGTCTCCGGGTAGCGGGACAAACACCGGGGAGCTGTTTTTT
CAISESPGSGTNTGELFF
>NA|TRBD1|TRBJ1-6|TRBV11-2|16
TGTGCCAGCAGCTTAGCTAGGGACAGGGGCTACTCACCCCTCCACTTT
CASSLARDRGYSPLHF
>NA|NA|TRBJ2-4|TRBV28|14
TGTGCCAGCAGTAACAGGGAGACGGGAAACATTCAGTACTTC
CASSNRETGNIQYF
>NA|NA|TRBJ1-5|TRBV11-2|15
TGTGCCAGCAGCTTAGCTGGCGGTAATAATCAGCCCCAGCATTTT
CASSLAGGNNQPQHF
>NA|NA|TRBJ1-1|TRBV5-8|13
TGTGCCAGCAGCCTGGGACCGTACACTGAAGCTTTCTTT
CASSLGPYTEAFF
>NA|NA|TRBJ1-1|TRBV11-3|13
TGTGCCAGCAGCTTAGGGCCCGGGACTGAAGCTTTCTTT
CASSLGPGTEAFF
>NA|TRBD1|TRBJ1-1|TRBV7-9|13
TGTGCCAGCAGCGCCGGGACAGGACACGAAGCTTTCTTT
CASSAGTGHEAFF
>NA|NA|TRBJ2-1|TRBV7-9|15
TGTGCCAGCAGCTCCCCTCGGTGGGGTTACAATGAGCAGTTCTTC
CASSSPRWGYNEQFF
>NA|NA|TRBJ1-5|TRBV23-1|18
TGCGCCAGCAGTCCCCCATATTTAAGGACTTTAGGTAATCAGCCCCAGCATTTT
CASSPPYLRTLGNQPQHF
>NA|NA|TRBJ1-5|TRBV4-1|15
TGCGCCAGCAGCCCCAGGGTGGGGAATATCCAGCCCCAGCATTTT
CASSPRVGNIQPQHF
>once|NA|TRBJ1-1|TRBV5-1|13
TGCGCCAGCAGCCCCGCGGGGGGCACTGAAGCTTTCTTT
CASSPAGGTEAFF
>NA|NA|TRBJ2-1|TRBV2|13
TGTGCCAGCAGTGAAGGCCCGGGGGTTGAGCAGTTCTTC
CASSEGPGVEQFF
>NA|NA|TRBJ1-1|TRBV7-9|13
TGTGCCAGCAGCCAGACGGTGAACACTGAAGCTTTCTTT
CASSQTVNTEAFF
>NA|TRBD2|TRBJ2-1|TRBV29-1|16
TGCAGCGTTGAAGGACTAGCGGGATTGAGCTACAATGAGCAGTTCTTC
CSVEGLAGLSYNEQFF
>NA|NA|TRBJ2-1|TRBV9|14
TGTGCCAGCAGCGTAGAAGGGAGTGGCGATGAGCAGTTCTTC
CASSVEGSGDEQFF
>NA|NA|TRBJ2-5|TRBV14|14
TGTGCCAGCAGCCAAGATGACGGTACGGTATTCCAGTACTTC
CASSQDDGTVFQYF
>NA|NA|TRBJ2-2|TRBV4-3|17
TGCGCCAGCAGCCAAGATCCGGGGCAGGGGAACACCGGGGAGCTGTTTTTT
CASSQDPGQGNTGELFF
>NA|NA|TRBJ2-2|TRBV28|13
TGTGCCAGCAGCAAGGTTGATACCGGGGAGCTGTTTTTT
CASSKVDTGELFF
>NA|TRBD2|TRBJ2-3|TRBV10-2|14
TGCGCCAGCAGTGAGACTAGCGGGAGAAATACGCAGTATTTT
CASSETSGRNTQYF
>NA|NA|TRBJ2-2|TRBV9|15
TGTGCCAGCAGCGCCGAACAGGGATGGACCGGGGAGCTGTTTTTT
CASSAEQGWTGELFF
>NA|TRBD1|TRBJ2-7|TRBV5-1|16
TGCGCCAGCAGCTTGTGGTCAGGGGGCCTGTTCTACGAGCAGTACTTC
CASSLWSGGLFYEQYF
>NA|TRBD1|TRBJ2-1|TRBV7-9|13
TGTGCCAGCAGCAGGACAGGCTACAATGAGCAGTTCTTC
CASSRTGYNEQFF
>NA|TRBD2|TRBJ2-4|TRBV2|18
TGTGCCAGCAGGCTGACTAGCGGGAGAGAGGTGGGCAAAAACATTCAGTACTTC
CASRLTSGREVGKNIQYF
>NA|NA|TRBJ2-1|TRBV4-1|17
TGCGCCAGCAGCCAAGAAACCGATCTGGGGCCTTACAATGAGCAGTTCTTC
CASSQETDLGPYNEQFF
>NA|TRBD1|TRBJ2-7|TRBV27|14
TGTGCCAGCAGTCCAGGGACAGGGTTTTACGAGCAGTACTTC
CASSPGTGFYEQYF
>NA|TRBD1|TRBJ2-7|TRBV13|13
TGTGCCAGCAGTTACAGGGGGCGCCCCGAGCAGTACTTC
CASSYRGRPEQYF
>NA|NA|TRBJ1-1|TRBV29-1|12
TGCAGCGCCGAAACCTTGAACACTGAAGCTTTCTTT
CSAETLNTEAFF
>NA|NA|TRBJ1-2|TRBV5-4|15
TGTGCCAGCAGCTCCCTCGAGGGGCTCGACTATGGCTACACCTTC
CASSSLEGLDYGYTF
>NA|TRBD1|TRBJ1-4|TRBV10-3|15
TGTGCCATCAGTGAGAGGGACAGGGAGAGTGAAAAACTGTTTTTT
CAISERDRESEKLFF
>NA|NA|TRBJ2-2|TRBV10-2|15
TGCGCCAGCAGTGAACGCAGGGAATACACCGGGGAGCTGTTTTTT
CASSERREYTGELFF
>NA|TRBD2|TRBJ2-3|TRBV27|16
TGTGCCAGCAGTCCCTGGACTAGCGGGAGGACAGATACGCAGTATTTT
CASSPWTSGRTDTQYF
>NA|TRBD2|TRBJ2-2|TRBV18|15
TGTGCCAGCTCACCAGGGACTATCATCAACGGGGAGCTGTTTTTT
CASSPGTIINGELFF
>NA|NA|TRBJ2-7|TRBV28|13
TGTGCCAGCAGTCTCTGGGGGTCCTACGAGCAGTACTTC
CASSLWGSYEQYF
>NA|NA|TRBJ2-3|TRBV19|14
TGTGCCAGTAGTATTATGGCAGGGGGGGATACGCAGTATTTT
CASSIMAGGDTQYF
>NA|NA|TRBJ2-7|TRBV29-1|11
TGCAGCATTCGGGACGGTTACGAGCAGTACTTC
CSIRDGYEQYF
>NA|NA|TRBJ2-5|TRBV5-6|12
TGTGCCAGCAGCTTCTCCCATGAGACCCAGTACTTC
CASSFSHETQYF
>NA|NA|TRBJ1-2|TRBV27|14
TGTGCCAGCAGTTCATTCGACAGAGCCTATGGCTACACCTTC
CASSSFDRAYGYTF
>NA|NA|TRBJ2-1|TRBV27|15
TGTGCCAGCAGTAGGGGGGACTACTCCTACAATGAGCAGTTCTTC
CASSRGDYSYNEQFF
>NA|NA|TRBJ2-1|TRBV7-9|13
TGTGCCAGCAGGGATTCACTCCGGGATGAGCAGTTCTTC
CASRDSLRDEQFF